The 27 T cell receptor beta chains below all came from one sample that was sequenced in a study of T cells after posttransplantation cyclophosphamide. A marrow graft followed busulfan-fludarabine conditioning, with cyclophosphamide on days +3 and +4. TCRdb's table, derived via immunoSEQ multiplex PCR, lists solely in-frame clones and lacks some. The sample yields some 12,000 clones, without any singletons. The material was PBMCs, obtained after allogeneic stem cell transplant with posttransplant cyclophosphamide. Receptor source: a female patient in her 40s who received an allogeneic stem cell transplant from a related donor, was CMV-positive, and had acute GVHD only. Some T cells here may be from the graft donor.

Regarding this clone: This sequence is one base from a far larger clone and is likely a read error. The V and J genes are TRBV5-6 and TRBJ2-3, with D perhaps matching TRBD2 (5 bases). Germline V gives CDR1 SGHDT, CDR2 YYEEEE. The CDR3 has 15 amino acids. This chain's CDR3 is CASSLGVGRTDAQYF. CDR3 DNA sequence: TGTGCCAGCAGCTTGGGAGTTGGGAGAACAGATGCGCAGTATTTT.

This clone was found many times. J is TRBJ2-4 and V is TRBV6-6; 7 bases fit TRBD1. Germline V gene sequence: CDR1 MNHNY, CDR2 SVGAGI (reference sequence). V was clipped by 8 bases and J by 6 bases; unmatched bases: 13. This CDR3 has 15 residues. CDR3 DNA: TGTGCCAGCGGGCCGATACAGGGGACCTCAAACATTCAGTACTTC. It specifies CASGPIQGTSNIQYF.

This clone was recorded many times. The chain uses TRBV19 and TRBJ1-4; TRBD1 matches 7 bases. Germline loops: CDR1 LNHDA, CDR2 SQIVND (reference sequence). Losses at the gene ends were 6 bases for V and 8 bases for J; bases not matched to a gene: 6. The CDR3 is 13 amino acids. The CDR3: CASRIKGQEKLFF. The CDR3 DNA sequence: TGTGCCAGTAGGATCAAGGGACAGGAAAAACTGTTTTTT.

This clone was seen repeatedly, ten times or more. J is TRBJ2-1 and V is TRBV11-2, with 10 bases aligning to TRBD2. V dropped 5 bases and J dropped 3; count of bases not matched to a gene: 7. There are 16 residues in the CDR3. CDR1 is SGHAT and CDR2 is FQNNGV in the germline V gene. CDR3 region: CASSAIGLAVYNEQFF. The DNA for the CDR3 is TGTGCCAGCAGCGCAATCGGACTAGCGGTCTACAATGAGCAGTTCTTC.

This clone was found many times. The chain links TRBV6-1 to TRBJ1-1; D gene ambiguous. The germline V gene has CDR1 MNHNS and CDR2 SASEGT. The CDR3 loop spans 14 amino acids. Trimming took off 8 bases at V and 1 base at J, with 14 bases between the two ends. The CDR3 sequence: CASLLARGNTEAFF. In nucleotides, the CDR3 is TGTGCCAGCCTGTTAGCCCGGGGGAACACTGAAGCTTTCTTT.

Many counts were recorded for this clone. The V gene is TRBV5-5, the J gene TRBJ2-1, with unresolved D. The germline V gene has CDR1 SGHKS and CDR2 YYEKEE (reference sequence). The CDR3 contains 11 residues. V was clipped by 4 bases and J by 12 bases, with 11 bases between them. The CDR3 region is CASSVDWRQFF. Here the CDR3 DNA reads TGTGCCAGCAGCGTTGACTGGAGGCAGTTCTTC.

This clone was detected a few times. The V call is TRBV15, the J call TRBJ1-4; D ambiguous. V was cut by 0 bases and J by 4 bases, with 15 bases left in between. CDR1 and CDR2 (germline): LNHNV, YYDKDF (reference sequence). The CDR3 consists of 17 residues. DNA for the CDR3: TGTGCCACCAGCAGAGATTCCTCTCGCGTCCTTAATGAAAAACTGTTTTTT. Its translation is CATSRDSSRVLNEKLFF.

In this sample, this clone turned up many times. The V and J genes are TRBV5-1 and TRBJ1-2; 7 bases are shared with TRBD1. Germline CDR1 SGHRS, CDR2 YFSETQ. The CDR3 extends over 15 amino acids. V lost 4 bases and J lost 4; bases outside the gene matches: 10. The CDR3 DNA reads TGCGCCAGCAGCCAGGGGGACAGTAGCCCCTATGGCTACACCTTC. It codes for CASSQGDSSPYGYTF. Together with reference TRBV5-1 and TRBJ1-2, the CDR3 gives the full variable domain: KAGVTQTPRYLIKTRGQQVTLSCSPISGHRSVSWYQQTPGQGLQFLFEYFSETQRNKGNFPGRFSGRQFSNSRSEMNVSTLELGDSALYLCASSQGDSSPYGYTFGSGTRLTVV.

The chain has TRBV27 and TRBJ2-1, with D unresolved. This CDR3 spans 15 amino acids. From germline, CDR1 is MNHEY and CDR2 SMNVEV (reference sequence). V dropped 5 bases and J dropped 4 bases, with 15 bases sitting between them. The CDR3 DNA reads TGTGCCAGCAGTCTCCCCTATTCAGGTTACAATGAGCAGTTCTTC. As protein: CASSLPYSGYNEQFF.

This clone was counted ten times or more. At one end the junction does not follow the germline gene, possibly because of a read error. The rearrangement links TRBV5-4 to TRBJ2-7; the match to TRBD2 covers 12 bases. The CDR3 spans 14 residues. Germline CDR1 reads SGHNT; CDR2 reads YYREEE (reference sequence). The CDR3 spells CASSASGGGYAQYF. Here the CDR3 DNA reads TGTGCCAGCAGCGCTAGCGGGGGGGGGTACGCGCAGTACTTC.

At least ten counts were recorded for this clone. The chain couples TRBV6-5 to TRBJ2-5; 7 bases fit TRBD1. This CDR3 spans 15 amino acids. Germline-derived CDR1 and CDR2 are MNHEY and SVGAGI. Trimming took 5 bases from V and 5 from J; bases not matched to a gene: 11. The DNA for the CDR3 is TGTGCCAGCAGTCGACTCCCAGGGGGTTTTGAGACCCAGTACTTC. Translating it yields CASSRLPGGFETQYF.

This clone came up many times. The rearrangement joins TRBV9 to TRBJ2-1; D perhaps matches TRBD2 (6 bases). The V end was cut by 2 bases, the J end by 2 bases, with 23 bases between. The CDR3 is made up of 19 amino acids. Germline values: CDR1 SGDLS, CDR2 YYNGEE. CDR3 region: CASSVTTTRWEEAYNEQFF. The CDR3 DNA follows: TGTGCCAGCAGCGTGACGACTACTCGGTGGGAGGAAGCCTACAATGAGCAGTTCTTC. Together with reference TRBV9 and TRBJ2-1, the CDR3 gives the full variable domain: DSGVTQTPKHLITATGQRVTLRCSPRSGDLSVYWYQQSLDQGLQFLIQYYNGEERAKGNILERFSAQQFPDLHSELNLSSLELGDSALYFCASSVTTTRWEEAYNEQFFGPGTRLTVL.

This clone was counted many times. This sequence joins TRBV6-5 and TRBJ1-1; weak D call: TRBD1 (5 bases). Germline V gene sequence: CDR1 MNHEY, CDR2 SVGAGI. This CDR3 is built from 14 residues. V lost 5 bases, J lost 0 bases, and 10 bases lay in between. CDR3 in DNA: TGTGCCAGCAGTCGTGACAGACTGAACACTGAAGCTTTCTTT. Residues: CASSRDRLNTEAFF.

This sequence joins TRBV29-1 and TRBJ2-3, with 7 bases lining up with TRBD2. In germline, CDR1 is SQVTM, CDR2 ANQGSEA. V lost 4 bases, J lost 4 bases, and 17 bases stayed unmatched. The CDR3 spans 17 residues. This CDR3 is CSVVLAGASWSPDTQYF. The CDR3 DNA sequence: TGCAGCGTTGTATTGGCGGGAGCGAGTTGGTCCCCAGATACGCAGTATTTT.

This clone came up many times. The V gene is TRBV5-6, the J gene TRBJ2-2, with D tentatively TRBD1 (6 bases). V was shortened by 0 bases and J by 4 bases, with 7 bases between the two germline ends. Germline V gene lookup returns CDR1 SGHDT and CDR2 YYEEEE. The CDR3 runs to 14 residues. The CDR3 sequence: CASSLGQATGELFF. The CDR3 DNA reads TGTGCCAGCAGCTTGGGACAGGCCACCGGGGAGCTGTTTTTT.

In this sample, this clone turned up many times. V and J are TRBV15 and TRBJ1-1; D ambiguous. The CDR3 has 19 residues. V lost 1 base to trimming and J lost 3 bases, with 24 bases between them. The germline gives CDR1 LNHNV, CDR2 YYDKDF (reference sequence). The CDR3 loop reads CATSRGRGGSTLGHTEAFF. The CDR3 DNA reads as TGTGCCACCAGCAGAGGTCGGGGAGGAAGTACACTTGGGCACACTGAAGCTTTCTTT.

There are many counts of this clone. The chain combines TRBV4-3 with TRBJ1-2; 9 bases line up with TRBD1. Losses at the gene ends were 1 base for V and 6 bases for J; bases not matched to a gene: 12. The CDR3 totals 17 residues. The germline V gene encodes CDR1 LGHNA and CDR2 YSLEER. As DNA, the CDR3 is TGCGCCAGCAGCCAAGCCTACAGGGGGCCCTCCCCCCATGGCTACACCTTC. Amino acids: CASSQAYRGPSPHGYTF.

J is TRBJ2-1 and V is TRBV7-9; 7 bases are a match to TRBD2. V was pared by 3 bases and J by 4 bases, with 15 bases of the junction left unmatched. The CDR3 contains 18 residues. Germline loops: CDR1 SEHNR, CDR2 FQNEAQ (reference sequence). The CDR3 DNA sequence: TGTGCCAGCAGCTTCGGGCGGGAGCCCCTTTCTCCATACAATGAGCAGTTCTTC. Translating gives CASSFGREPLSPYNEQFF.

This clone showed up many times. The chain combines TRBV6-5 with TRBJ2-3, with D perhaps TRBD1 (6 bases). Between the trimmed V and J ends, which lost 5 bases and 2 bases, there was a span of 11 bases. The CDR3 extends over 14 amino acids. CDR1 is MNHEY and CDR2 is SVGAGI in the germline V gene. DNA of the CDR3: TGTGCCAGCAGTAAAAGGACAGTCACAGATACGCAGTATTTT. Protein sequence: CASSKRTVTDTQYF.

This clone was counted many times. The chain couples TRBV12-5 to TRBJ1-4, with TRBD1 as a possible D gene (5 bases). The CDR3 is 16 amino acids. V dropped 2 bases and J dropped 8 bases, with 18 bases sitting between them. The germline gives CDR1 LGHNT, CDR2 FRNRAP. CDR3 amino acids: CASGLRLTAGEEKLFF. The CDR3 bases are TGTGCTAGTGGTTTGAGGCTGACAGCGGGGGAGGAAAAACTGTTTTTT.

Many counts were recorded for this clone. The CDR3: CASSVSTPLHF. The CDR3 bases are TGTGCCAGCAGTGTGTCTACACCCCTCCACTTT. V and J are TRBV6-1 and TRBJ1-6; D gene ambiguous. There are 11 residues in the CDR3. The germline V gene encodes CDR1 MNHNS and CDR2 SASEGT. V was cut by 4 bases and J by 11 bases, with 6 bases left in between.

This clone has just a few counts. The chain combines TRBV9 with TRBJ2-1; no clear D gene. V lost 0 bases, J lost 4 bases, and 8 bases lay in between. This CDR3 contains 14 residues. CDR1 is SGDLS and CDR2 is YYNGEE in the germline V gene. The CDR3 sequence: CASSVGGIYNEQFF. CDR3 DNA: TGTGCCAGCAGCGTAGGAGGTATATACAATGAGCAGTTCTTC.

Many counts were recorded for this clone. CDR3 nucleotides: TGTGCCAGCAGTGAACAGGGGAACTTAGAATTCTATGGCTACACCTTC. Protein product: CASSEQGNLEFYGYTF. The chain is built from TRBV6-1 and TRBJ1-2, with D tentatively TRBD1 (6 bases). With 2 bases removed from V and 4 bases from J, the gap between germline ends came to 17 bases. CDR3 length: 16 amino acids. The V gene's germline CDR1 is MNHNS and CDR2 SASEGT.

This clone was detected many times. The chain carries TRBV2 and TRBJ2-3; 12 nucleotides line up with TRBD2. The CDR3 has 16 residues. Germline V lookup: CDR1 SNHLY, CDR2 FYNNEI. V lost 6 bases to trimming and J lost 2 bases; unmatched junction nucleotides: 6. CDR3 nucleotides: TGTGCCAGCAGATCGGGACTAGCGGGTTTCACAGATACGCAGTATTTT. It is translated as CASRSGLAGFTDTQYF.

This clone was observed at least ten times. This chain uses TRBV9 with TRBJ1-4; 8 nucleotides align to TRBD1. Trimming removed 4 bases from V and 7 bases from J; junction bases left unmatched: 6. The CDR3 consists of 14 residues. Germline loops: CDR1 SGDLS, CDR2 YYNGEE. CDR3 nucleotides: TGTGCCAGCAGCCTAACAGGGGGAAGTGAAAAACTGTTTTTT. It codes for CASSLTGGSEKLFF.

This clone was detected ten times or more. V is TRBV4-2 and J is TRBJ1-5; D not certain. V lost 0 bases, J lost 7 bases, and 13 bases lay in between. The length of the CDR3 is 15 residues. CDR1 is LGHNA, CDR2 YNFKEQ, per germline. The CDR3 sequence is CASSQDSTSQQPQHF. The CDR3 coding sequence is TGTGCCAGCAGCCAAGATTCGACTAGTCAACAGCCCCAGCATTTT.

The table lists this clone with many counts. The V and J genes are TRBV5-5 and TRBJ1-2, with TRBD1 matching over 10 bases. V was pared by 4 bases and J by 3 bases, with 6 bases of the junction left unmatched. The CDR3 spans 15 residues. Germline V lookup: CDR1 SGHKS, CDR2 YYEKEE (reference sequence). The CDR3 bases are TGTGCCAGCAGCCATGGGACAGGGGTCTACTATGGCTACACCTTC. The encoded protein is CASSHGTGVYYGYTF.